This T cell receptor (beta chain) originates from a study of blood T cell repertoires in COVID-19. The CDR3 runs 15 residues. The germline gives CDR1 MDHEN, CDR2 SYDVKM. The germline V and J ends were trimmed by 6 bases and 5 bases, with 17 bases remaining between them. In the original analysis: Reference gene primers were amplified, and this amplification served to estimate nucleated cell counts. The data were produced by immunoSEQ multiplex PCR, yet TCRdb's version contains in-frame clones alone and is incomplete. V and J calls plus clone size are reproduced from that table; the DNA served to infer D and trimming. The sample lists about 190,000 clones; around 91% were seen once.

The source is a man aged 50-60 years with acute or convalescent COVID-19. The chain joins TRBV28 to TRBJ1-5, with D perhaps matching TRBD1 (5 bases). Specimen: peripheral blood. The CDR3 region has the DNA TGTGCCAGCAGGATCTTGCAGGGTCGGCATCAGCCCCAGCATTTT. It specifies CASRILQGRHQPQHF.